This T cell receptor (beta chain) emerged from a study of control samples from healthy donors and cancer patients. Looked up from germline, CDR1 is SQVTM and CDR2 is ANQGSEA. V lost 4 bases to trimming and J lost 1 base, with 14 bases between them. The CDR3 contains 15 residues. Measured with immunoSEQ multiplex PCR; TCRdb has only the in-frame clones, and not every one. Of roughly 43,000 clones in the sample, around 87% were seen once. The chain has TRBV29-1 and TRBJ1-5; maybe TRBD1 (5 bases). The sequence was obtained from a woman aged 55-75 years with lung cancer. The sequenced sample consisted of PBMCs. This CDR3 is CSVVSGRDSNQPQHF. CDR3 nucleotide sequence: TGCAGCGTTGTATCCGGAAGGGACAGCAATCAGCCCCAGCATTTT.